One sample yielded the 24 T cell receptor beta chains listed below, sequenced in a study of blood T cell repertoires in COVID-19. TCRdb's copy holds only in-frame clones and misses some; the assay was immunoSEQ multiplex PCR. The data show 350,000 or so clones, around nine tenths seen once. The sequenced material came from peripheral blood. Receptor source: a woman aged 55-70 years with COVID-19, enrolled during active disease.

This chain connects TRBV30 to TRBJ1-1, with D unclear. Trimming cost V 1 base and J 4 bases, with 10 bases left between them. The CDR3 runs to 13 residues. Germline values: CDR1 GTSNPN, CDR2 SVGIG (reference sequence). The CDR3 is CAWSETAFTEAFF. The CDR3 DNA sequence: TGTGCCTGGAGTGAAACCGCGTTCACTGAAGCTTTCTTT.

V is TRBV4-1 and J is TRBJ1-5; 7 nucleotides agree with TRBD1. The germline CDR1 and CDR2 sequences are MGHRA and YSYEKL. V gave up 4 bases and J gave up 4 bases; unmatched junction bases: 1. The CDR3 sequence is 13 residues long. The CDR3 DNA reads as TGCGCCAGCAGCCGACAGGGAAATCAGCCCCAGCATTTT. As protein: CASSRQGNQPQHF.

The genes are TRBV2 and TRBJ1-2, with a weak D call TRBD1 (5 bases). Looked up from germline, CDR1 is SNHLY and CDR2 is FYNNEI. This CDR3 contains 12 residues. Trimming left V 4 bases short and J 7 bases short, with 10 bases between. CDR3 residues: CASSVGHGGYTF. The CDR3 nucleotides read TGTGCCAGCAGTGTAGGACATGGTGGCTACACCTTC.

V usage is TRBV6-6 and J usage is TRBJ1-1, with 11 bases aligning to TRBD1. Looked up from germline, CDR1 is MNHNY and CDR2 is SVGAGI (reference sequence). The J segment lost 0 bases and the V segment lost 5 bases, leaving 8 bases of the junction unmatched. This CDR3 has 17 amino acids. CDR3 sequence: CASSHGGTGGLNTEAFF. The CDR3 nucleotides read TGTGCCAGCAGTCATGGCGGGACAGGGGGGTTGAACACTGAAGCTTTCTTT.

V gene TRBV5-5 combines with J gene TRBJ1-2; 10 nucleotides line up with TRBD1. This CDR3 comprises 15 residues. Trimming took 7 bases from V and 0 from J; bases not matched to a gene: 6. Germline V gene sequence: CDR1 SGHKS, CDR2 YYEKEE (reference sequence). The CDR3 reads CASGDRGLANYGYTF. The DNA for the CDR3 is TGTGCCAGCGGGGACAGGGGCCTAGCTAACTATGGCTACACCTTC. Supplemented by reference TRBV5-5 and TRBJ1-2, the full variable domain reads DAGVTQSPTHLIKTRGQQVTLRCSPISGHKSVSWYQQVLGQGPQFIFQYYEKEERGRGNFPDRFSARQFPNYSSELNVNALLLGDSALYLCASGDRGLANYGYTFGSGTRLTVV.

V usage is TRBV7-9 and J usage is TRBJ1-1, with no clear D. This CDR3 has 13 amino acids. Germline V gene data show CDR1 as SEHNR and CDR2 as FQNEAQ (reference sequence). V was shortened by 5 bases and J by 3 bases, with 10 bases between the two germline ends. The CDR3 nucleotides are TGTGCCAGCAGCCCTCAAGCCGACACTGAAGCTTTCTTT. As protein: CASSPQADTEAFF. The variable domain in full, with the rest retrieved from reference TRBV7-9 and TRBJ1-1, is DTGVSQNPRHKITKRGQNVTFRCDPISEHNRLYWYRQTLGQGPEFLTYFQNEAQLEKSRLLSDRFSAERPKGSFSTLEIQRTEQGDSAMYLCASSPQADTEAFFGQGTRLTVV.

The chain carries TRBV7-2 and TRBJ2-1, with 8 bases identical to TRBD1. Germline lookup yields CDR1 SGHTA and CDR2 FQGNSA. The ends lost 7 bases at V and 2 bases at J; junction bases unmatched: 7. This CDR3 comprises 15 residues. Written as DNA, the CDR3 is TGTGCCAGCAAAAATCGACAGGGGACCTACAATGAGCAGTTCTTC. Translating gives CASKNRQGTYNEQFF.

The J gene is TRBJ2-7, the V gene TRBV6-5, with D possibly being TRBD2 (6 bases). Per the germline V gene, CDR1 is MNHEY and CDR2 is SVGAGI. V gave up 2 bases and J gave up 4 bases, with 12 bases separating them. There are 14 residues in the CDR3. This CDR3 is CASSYRRVSYEQYF. CDR3 in DNA: TGTGCCAGCAGTTACAGGAGGGTTTCTTACGAGCAGTACTTC.

Only a few counts were recorded for this clone. V usage is TRBV7-9 and J usage is TRBJ2-7; no firm D call. The CDR3 length is 12 residues. Between the trimmed V and J ends, which lost 7 bases and 10 bases, there was a span of 17 bases. Germline V gene lookup returns CDR1 SEHNR and CDR2 FQNEAQ (reference sequence). The CDR3 region is CASNIGDTQQYF. The CDR3 bases are TGTGCCAGCAACATTGGCGACACCCAACAGTACTTC.

The chain links TRBV27 to TRBJ1-4, with 7 nucleotides matching TRBD1. The CDR3 has 14 amino acids. Looked up from germline, CDR1 is MNHEY and CDR2 is SMNVEV (reference sequence). V was clipped by 8 bases and J by 8 bases; unmatched bases: 11. The CDR3 sequence is CASGPGTALEKLFF. The CDR3 DNA sequence: TGTGCCAGCGGCCCCGGGACAGCCCTCGAAAAACTGTTTTTT.

This clone is a singleton in its sample. The chain is built from TRBV5-1 and TRBJ2-3, with D possibly TRBD1 on 5 matching bases. V lost 4 bases and J 1 base, leaving 16 bases between the germline ends. This CDR3 has 16 amino acids. Per the germline V gene, CDR1 is SGHRS and CDR2 is YFSETQ. CDR3 nucleotide sequence: TGCGCCAGCAGCCATGACAGCCGAGGAGGCACAGATACGCAGTATTTT. Protein product: CASSHDSRGGTDTQYF. Full variable domain (missing parts from reference TRBV5-1 and TRBJ2-3): KAGVTQTPRYLIKTRGQQVTLSCSPISGHRSVSWYQQTPGQGLQFLFEYFSETQRNKGNFPGRFSGRQFSNSRSEMNVSTLELGDSALYLCASSHDSRGGTDTQYFGPGTRLTVL.

The J gene is TRBJ2-1, the V gene TRBV5-4; no clear D gene. The CDR3 extends over 15 amino acids. CDR1 is SGHNT, CDR2 YYREEE, per germline (reference sequence). Trimming took off 4 bases at V and 6 bases at J, with 17 bases between the two ends. The CDR3 here is CASSVRGFPSNEQFF. The CDR3 DNA reads as TGTGCCAGCAGCGTACGCGGATTTCCAAGCAATGAGCAGTTCTTC. Full variable domain (missing parts from reference TRBV5-4 and TRBJ2-1): ETGVTQSPTHLIKTRGQQVTLRCSSQSGHNTVSWYQQALGQGPQFIFQYYREEENGRGNFPPRFSGLQFPNYSSELNVNALELDDSALYLCASSVRGFPSNEQFFGPGTRLTVL.

V and J are TRBV3-1 (or the pseudogene TRBV3-2) and TRBJ1-1, with 7 bases that match TRBD1. With 2 bases clipped from V and 5 bases from J, the junction kept 8 bases outside the gene matches. Germline CDR1 and CDR2: LGHDT and YNNKEL (reference sequence). The CDR3 contains 15 residues. CDR3 DNA sequence: TGTGCCAGCAGCCAACCAACAGGGGTGGGGACTGAAGCTTTCTTT. Translating it yields CASSQPTGVGTEAFF.

This clone was seen once. The chain links TRBV28 to TRBJ2-7; possibly TRBD1 for D (5 bases). Between the trimmed V and J ends, which lost 8 bases and 6 bases, there was a span of 14 bases. The CDR3 covers 12 residues. Looked up from germline, CDR1 is MDHEN and CDR2 is SYDVKM. This chain's CDR3 is CASQGRSGEQYF. Written as DNA, the CDR3 is TGTGCCAGCCAGGGCAGGTCGGGCGAGCAGTACTTC.

This chain links TRBV7-2 with TRBJ2-2; 12 bases line up with TRBD2. The V segment lost 1 base and the J segment 5 bases; nucleotides outside the gene matches: 5. Germline V gene sequence: CDR1 SGHTA, CDR2 FQGNSA. The CDR3 spans 17 residues. The CDR3 sequence is CASSLEALAGGTGELFF. Here the CDR3 DNA reads TGTGCCAGCAGCTTAGAAGCCCTAGCGGGGGGGACCGGGGAGCTGTTTTTT. The whole variable domain, remainder taken from reference TRBV7-2 and TRBJ2-2, is GAGVSQSPSNKVTEKGKDVELRCDPISGHTALYWYRQSLGQGLEFLIYFQGNSAPDKSGLPSDRFSAERTGGSVSTLTIQRTQQEDSAVYLCASSLEALAGGTGELFFGEGSRLTVL.

The rearrangement uses TRBV11-2 and TRBJ1-1, with D uncertain. The CDR3 consists of 13 residues. CDR1 is SGHAT, CDR2 FQNNGV, per germline. V lost 5 bases and J lost 5, with 12 bases in between. Here the CDR3 reads CASSRALNTEAFF. The CDR3 region has the DNA TGTGCCAGCAGCCGCGCCCTTAATACTGAAGCTTTCTTT. Complete variable domain (other parts from reference TRBV11-2 and TRBJ1-1): EAGVAQSPRYKIIEKRQSVAFWCNPISGHATLYWYQQILGQGPKLLIQFQNNGVVDDSQLPKDRFSAERLKGVDSTLKIQPAKLEDSAVYLCASSRALNTEAFFGQGTRLTVV.

This clone was recorded once. Other nucleotide sequences in the sample specify the same CDR3. The chain has TRBV6-5 and TRBJ1-5; no reliable D call. V was trimmed by 0 bases and J by 5 bases, leaving 8 bases between them. Germline lookup yields CDR1 MNHEY and CDR2 SVGAGI. This CDR3 is 14 amino acids long. DNA for the CDR3: TGTGCCAGCAGTTACTCGGCCGGGGATCAGCCCCAGCATTTT. Its protein product is CASSYSAGDQPQHF.

The chain carries TRBV5-4 and TRBJ2-3, with TRBD2 matching over 12 bases. The CDR3 sequence is 15 residues long. The junction had 4 bases not matched to a gene; V was cut back by 5 bases and J by 3 bases. CDR1 SGHNT and CDR2 YYREEE come from the germline V gene (reference sequence). CDR3: CASRLGLAGTDTQYF. As DNA, the CDR3 is TGTGCCAGCAGACTCGGACTAGCGGGGACAGATACGCAGTATTTT.

The chain employs TRBV28 and TRBJ1-3; 9 positions agree with TRBD1. Germline lookup yields CDR1 MDHEN and CDR2 SYDVKM. The CDR3 sequence is 16 residues long. V shed 2 bases and J 4 bases; nucleotides not matched to a gene: 6. CDR3 sequence (DNA): TGTGCCAGCAGTTTAAGTGGGACAGGGCGCGGAAACACCATATATTTT. It codes for CASSLSGTGRGNTIYF. The variable domain in full, with the rest retrieved from reference TRBV28 and TRBJ1-3, is DVKVTQSSRYLVKRTGEKVFLECVQDMDHENMFWYRQDPGLGLRLIYFSYDVKMKEKGDIPEGYSVSREKKERFSLILESASTNQTSMYLCASSLSGTGRGNTIYFGEGSWLTVV.

The chain combines TRBV29-1 with TRBJ1-3; 7 bases are shared with TRBD1. V shed 5 bases, J shed 9 bases, and the junction held 10 bases outside the gene matches. CDR1 SQVTM and CDR2 ANQGSEA come from the germline V gene. This CDR3 comprises 13 residues. CDR3 bases: TGCAGCGTTCCAGGGACAGAGGGCGGCACCATATATTTT. This encodes CSVPGTEGGTIYF.

The J gene is TRBJ1-6, the V gene TRBV6-5, with 7 positions matching TRBD1. Unmatched junction bases numbered 10, after V lost 5 bases and J lost 9 bases. CDR1 and CDR2 from the germline V gene are MNHEY and SVGAGI. CDR3 length: 15 amino acids. The CDR3 loop reads CASSQQGLHGSPLHF. The CDR3, as DNA: TGTGCCAGCAGTCAACAGGGGCTACACGGTTCACCCCTCCACTTT.

The chain couples TRBV6-6 to TRBJ1-1; TRBD1 might be the D (5 bases). Germline V gene lookup returns CDR1 MNHNY and CDR2 SVGAGI (reference sequence). V was cut by 5 bases and J by 7 bases, with 14 bases left in between. This CDR3 has 13 amino acids. CDR3 coding DNA: TGTGCCAGCAGTAAACGCCCGGGGGGTGAAGCTTTCTTT. The encoded protein is CASSKRPGGEAFF.

The chain joins TRBV3-1 (or the pseudogene TRBV3-2) to TRBJ1-2; D unresolved. V dropped 4 bases and J dropped 2 bases, with 11 bases sitting between them. Germline V CDR1 and CDR2: LGHDT, YNNKEL (reference sequence). The CDR3 has 14 residues. The CDR3 protein is CASSPGGRNYGYTF. The CDR3 DNA reads as TGTGCCAGCAGCCCGGGAGGGCGAAACTATGGCTACACCTTC.

This sequence joins TRBV7-3 and TRBJ1-5; 7 bases are shared with TRBD1. The ends lost 5 bases at V and 5 bases at J; junction bases unmatched: 6. The CDR3 is 14 amino acids. Germline CDR1 and CDR2: SGHTA and FQGTGA. The DNA of the CDR3 is TGTGCCAGCAGCACGACAGGGACCGATCAGCCCCAGCATTTT. Translated: CASSTTGTDQPQHF.